This TCR beta chain was sequenced for a study of blood T cell repertoires in COVID-19. Sequencing was performed with immunoSEQ multiplex PCR; in TCRdb, only in-frame clones are kept and a portion is missing. The sample lists about 160,000 clones, roughly 83% occurring once. The specimen was peripheral blood. The sequence derives from a woman over 75 with active or convalescent COVID-19.

CDR3: CASSAQLNTEAFF. CDR3 in DNA: TGTGCCAGCAGTGCACAGCTGAACACTGAAGCTTTCTTT. The V and J genes are TRBV6-4 and TRBJ1-1; D is unclear. From germline, CDR1 is MRHNA and CDR2 SNTAGT. There are 13 residues in the CDR3. The V and J ends lost 4 bases and 0 bases respectively, with 6 bases between them.